The sequence of this T cell receptor beta chain was determined in a study of T cells in Graves' hyperthyroidism and ophthalmopathy. Whole-study findings and limits: Among thyroid clonotypes expanded above 0.001, most also appeared in blood. By a 13 V-J model, ophthalmopathy was set apart from stable hyperthyroidism.

Amplified regions were TCR beta CDR3 sequences from RNA transcripts. When the TCR CDR3 underwent first-round RT-PCR, the HTBI primer set was used. From the multiplex PCR reads, TCRdb called clonotypes with MiXCR, one entry per CDR3 protein. There are 390,000 or so distinct CDR3 sequences in the sample; roughly 14% occur only once, and roughly 13% lies in the top ten. With duration under 3 months, ophthalmopathy was active: Clinical Activity Score at least 3, NOSPECS at least 4. The PBMCs studied were ones that came from approximately 9.9 ml fresh peripheral blood. Germline V gives CDR1 MNHEY, CDR2 SMNVEV (reference sequence). J gave up 3 bases and V 4 bases, and 6 bases lay outside the gene matches. The CDR3 is made up of 15 amino acids. The sample holds many counts of this clonotype. Its matching antigen is unknown.

Sequencing was done on a sample of blood. The source is a young man with Graves' ophthalmopathy. V and J are TRBV27 and TRBJ2-3; 8 bases agree with TRBD2. In DNA form, the CDR3 reads TGTGCCAGCAGTTACAGCGGGAGTGGTACAGATACGCAGTATTTT. Its translation is CASSYSGSGTDTQYF.